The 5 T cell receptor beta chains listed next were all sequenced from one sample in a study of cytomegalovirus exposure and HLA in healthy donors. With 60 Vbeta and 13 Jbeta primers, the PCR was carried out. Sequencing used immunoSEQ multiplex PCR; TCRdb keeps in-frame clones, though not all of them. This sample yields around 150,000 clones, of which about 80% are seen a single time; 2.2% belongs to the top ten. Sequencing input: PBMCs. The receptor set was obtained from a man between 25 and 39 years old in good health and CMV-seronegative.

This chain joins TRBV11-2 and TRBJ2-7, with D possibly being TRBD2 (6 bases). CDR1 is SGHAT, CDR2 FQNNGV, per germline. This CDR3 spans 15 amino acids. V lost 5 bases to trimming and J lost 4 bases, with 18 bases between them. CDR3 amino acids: CASSKGGVGWYEQYF. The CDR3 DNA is TGTGCCAGCAGCAAAGGAGGGGTAGGCTGGTACGAGCAGTACTTC.

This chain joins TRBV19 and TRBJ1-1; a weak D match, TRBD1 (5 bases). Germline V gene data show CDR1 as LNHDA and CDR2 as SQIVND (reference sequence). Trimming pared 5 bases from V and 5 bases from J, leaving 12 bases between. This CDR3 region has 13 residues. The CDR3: CASSGQGWTEAFF. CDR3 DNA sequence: TGTGCCAGTAGTGGGCAGGGATGGACTGAAGCTTTCTTT.

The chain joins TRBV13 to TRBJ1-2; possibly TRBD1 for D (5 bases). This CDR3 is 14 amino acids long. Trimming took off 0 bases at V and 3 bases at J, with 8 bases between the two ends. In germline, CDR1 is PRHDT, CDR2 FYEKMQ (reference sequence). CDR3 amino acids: CASSLGSTDYGYTF. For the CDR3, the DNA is TGTGCCAGCAGCTTAGGATCGACAGACTATGGCTACACCTTC.

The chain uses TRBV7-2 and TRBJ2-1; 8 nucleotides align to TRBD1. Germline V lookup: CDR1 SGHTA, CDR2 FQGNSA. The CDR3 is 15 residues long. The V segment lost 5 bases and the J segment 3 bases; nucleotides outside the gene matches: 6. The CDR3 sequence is CASSEGQGNYNEQFF. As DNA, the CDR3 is TGTGCCAGCAGCGAAGGACAGGGAAACTACAATGAGCAGTTCTTC.

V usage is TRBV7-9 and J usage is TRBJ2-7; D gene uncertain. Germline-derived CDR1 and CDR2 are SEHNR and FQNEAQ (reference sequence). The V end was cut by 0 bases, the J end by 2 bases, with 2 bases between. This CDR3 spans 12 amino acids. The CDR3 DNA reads TGTGCCAGCAGCTTAGCCGCCTACGAGCAGTACTTC. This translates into CASSLAAYEQYF.